This is a list of T cell receptor beta chains from one sample in a study of OX40 agonist ivuxolimab in advanced cancers. Sequenced by immunoSEQ multiplex PCR; TCRdb stores in-frame clones only, minus some. The sample gives tens of thousands of clones, about 89% of which show up once; approximately 8.4% is in the top ten. The sample consisted of CD4+ or CD8+ T cells sorted from blood, taken in a trial of the OX40 agonist ivuxolimab. The receptors shown here come from an adult with an advanced solid tumor such as melanoma, head and neck, liver or kidney cancer. The conserved cysteine and the conserved F or W are not part of the CDR3 here. Only part of the rows carry a size: once, few, many, or a class if the clone is expanded.

>TRBV11-3|.
ASSLAVYDNTDTQY
>TRBV18|.
ASSPGQRVGEQY
>TRBV11-3|.
ASSADSSTGELF
>TRBV11-3|.
ASSPRGESTEAF
>TRBV27|once
ASSLGGIYEQY
>TRBV10-2|.
ASSERAYEQF
>TRBV27|.
ASRQGTAGEKLF
>TRBV11-2|.
ASTRQGSYEQY
>TRBV7-9|.
ASSLAGTGVGEQY
>TRBV11-3|.
ASSSADRGEAF
>TRBV28|.
ATRGQGSDTQY
>TRBV5-4|.
ASSLDPGGSYEQY
>TRBV21-1|.
ASSKGSSGRTDTQY
>TRBV7-9|few
ASSSAGHSWH
>TRBV28|.
ASSSAGGPYEQY
>TRBV14|.
ASSQVKGQGARGEQF
>TRBV28|once
ASSSHWGEGYEQY
>TRBV9|.
ASSAGLAGGGETQY
>TRBV28|.
ASSLFGVLRTEAF
>TRBV6-5|.
ASSGLQEYEQY
>TRBV4-1|.
ASSRGLAGADTQY
>TRBV30|.
AWSVLLATDTQY
>TRBV7-2|.
ASSLPISGRSYNEQF
>TRBV6-5|.
ASSYSRASNGYT
>TRBV27|.
ASSGQGAGYEQY
>TRBV5-1|.
ASSSTFEYEAF
>TRBV28|.
ASSDPGGGRDYGYT
>TRBV5-8|.
ASSRDRAYEQY
>TRBV7-8|.
ASSLARSLAGVAETQY
>TRBV6-6|.
ASSYTGQGAYEQY
>TRBV27|.
ASSLGGGGTEAF
>TRBV9|.
ASSAGTSGYEQF
>TRBV11-2|.
ASSPGRVNSPLH
>TRBV6-1|.
ASSPFGGNTEAF
>TRBV6-5|.
ASSPRRTQETQY
>TRBV7-3|.
ASSLWSTSWTNEQF
>TRBV11-3|.
ASSLGDTLLADEQY
>TRBV20-1|once
SGFNEKLF
>TRBV21-1|.
ASSKLTRNEQF
>TRBV4-2|.
ASSPEGLPYEQY
>TRBV10-3|.
AIRPGTGEGTEAF
>TRBV11-2|.
ASSLKPSGVQVNTQY
>TRBV6-6|.
AIRSGEIYEQY